Listed here are 2 T cell receptor beta chains from one sample, sequenced in a study of blood T cell repertoires in COVID-19. The table came from immunoSEQ multiplex PCR; TCRdb's copy has only in-frame clones and leaves some out. This sample has over 200,000 clones, with roughly 76% found just once. The sample consisted of peripheral blood. These receptors all stem from a human donor in a cohort sampled during active COVID-19.

V and J are TRBV7-9 and TRBJ1-5; 7 bases match TRBD1. The ends lost 3 bases at V and 3 bases at J; junction bases unmatched: 2. The CDR3 is made up of 14 amino acids. The germline CDR1 and CDR2 sequences are SEHNR and FQNEAQ (reference sequence). This chain's CDR3 is CASSFDRVNQPQHF. The CDR3 DNA sequence: TGTGCCAGCAGCTTCGACAGGGTCAATCAGCCCCAGCATTTT.

This clone was recorded only once. The V gene is TRBV4-3, the J gene TRBJ1-4, with D perhaps matching TRBD1 (6 bases). Deletions cut 0 bases from V and 0 bases from J, with 11 bases between. Germline CDR1 reads LGHNA; CDR2 reads YSLEER. This CDR3 has 17 amino acids. As DNA, the CDR3 is TGCGCCAGCAGCCAAGAGCTCAGGGGTACAACTAATGAAAAACTGTTTTTT. Its protein product is CASSQELRGTTNEKLFF.